This T cell receptor beta chain derives from a study of CD8 T cells in Susac syndrome. This CDR3 has 15 residues. Losses at the gene ends were 7 bases for V and 0 bases for J; bases not matched to a gene: 6. Blood CD8+ and CD4+ T cells underwent high-throughput TCR beta sequencing. Reverse transcription of roughly 0.5 to 1 ug RNA used random hexamers. TCRdb used MiXCR to reprocess the immunoSEQ multiplex PCR reads, holding one entry per CDR3 protein. The sample carries about 250,000 distinct CDR3 sequences, about 93% recorded once. Input material: CD4+ T cells from PBMCs. This sequence joins TRBV12-3 or TRBV12-4 and TRBJ1-3; 7 nucleotides align to TRBD1. This TCR was recovered from a human donor with multiple sclerosis. CDR3 residues: CASTSGTDSGNTIYF. DNA of the CDR3: TGTGCCAGCACCTCCGGGACAGACTCTGGAAACACCATATATTTT.